These 28 T cell receptor beta chains share one sample of origin, sequenced in a study of blood T cell repertoires in COVID-19. Measured with immunoSEQ multiplex PCR; TCRdb has only the in-frame clones, and not every one. The sample holds fewer than 200,000 clones, approximately 79% seen once. Sequencing used peripheral blood. These receptors were collected from a woman over 75 with acute or convalescent COVID-19.

The rearrangement joins TRBV7-6 to TRBJ2-5, with D unresolved. CDR3 size: 14 residues. Per germline, CDR1 SGHVS and CDR2 FNYEAQ. V was shortened by 2 bases and J by 0 bases, with 7 bases between the two germline ends. CDR3 nucleotide sequence: TGTGCCAGCAGCTTATGGCAGTACCAAGAGACCCAGTACTTC. It yields the protein CASSLWQYQETQYF. Using reference TRBV7-6 and TRBJ2-5 for the parts outside the CDR3, the full variable domain is GAGVSQSPRYKVTKRGQDVALRCDPISGHVSLYWYRQALGQGPEFLTYFNYEAQQDKSGLPNDRFSAERPEGSISTLTIQRTEQRDSAMYRCASSLWQYQETQYFGPGTRLLVL.

The chain joins TRBV19 to TRBJ2-1; 8 bases match TRBD2. Germline V gives CDR1 LNHDA, CDR2 SQIVND (reference sequence). V lost 5 bases to trimming and J lost 9 bases; unmatched junction nucleotides: 18. The CDR3 is 17 amino acids. The CDR3 region is CASSPKRENLFIGEQFF. CDR3 sequence (DNA): TGTGCCAGTAGTCCAAAGCGGGAGAATTTGTTTATCGGTGAGCAGTTCTTC.

This clone was observed a few times. The V call is TRBV2, the J call TRBJ1-2; D is uncertain. This CDR3 region has 14 residues. Germline CDR1 is SNHLY and CDR2 is FYNNEI. Trimming took 4 bases from V and 5 from J, leaving 14 bases between them. The DNA of the CDR3 is TGTGCCAGCAGTGTTTTGAAGATCGGGTATGGCTACACCTTC. Translated: CASSVLKIGYGYTF.

This chain joins TRBV28 and TRBJ2-3; D is unresolved. V lost 8 bases, J lost 2 bases, and 14 bases lay in between. CDR3 length: 14 amino acids. CDR1 is MDHEN, CDR2 SYDVKM, per germline. The CDR3 DNA follows: TGTGCCAGCGCCACGGCCAGGATCACAGATACGCAGTATTTT. As protein: CASATARITDTQYF. The full variable domain, with the rest looked up from reference TRBV28 and TRBJ2-3, is DVKVTQSSRYLVKRTGEKVFLECVQDMDHENMFWYRQDPGLGLRLIYFSYDVKMKEKGDIPEGYSVSREKKERFSLILESASTNQTSMYLCASATARITDTQYFGPGTRLTVL.

The chain carries TRBV29-1 and TRBJ2-1; the match to TRBD2 covers 12 bases. The trim removed 7 bases at V and 8 bases at J, leaving 6 bases unmatched. The germline gives CDR1 SQVTM, CDR2 ANQGSEA. This CDR3 is built from 13 residues. For the CDR3, the DNA is TGCAGCGCTAGACTAGCGGGAGTATATGAGCAGTTCTTC. Its translation is CSARLAGVYEQFF.

The chain recombines TRBV30 with TRBJ1-5; D ambiguous. V was clipped by 1 base and J by 5 bases, with 18 bases between them. This CDR3 spans 16 amino acids. CDR1 is GTSNPN and CDR2 is SVGIG in the germline V gene (reference sequence). The CDR3 coding sequence is TGTGCCTGGAGTGGGACTCCTTCCCAAGGGCATCAGCCCCAGCATTTT. Protein: CAWSGTPSQGHQPQHF.

V usage is TRBV5-1 and J usage is TRBJ2-5, with 8 bases matching TRBD1. Trimming at V came to 4 bases and at J to 2 bases, leaving 7 bases not matched to a gene. Germline lookup yields CDR1 SGHRS and CDR2 YFSETQ. This CDR3 has 15 amino acids. The CDR3 protein is CASSLQGARQETQYF. The CDR3 nucleotides are TGCGCCAGCAGCCTCCAGGGGGCTCGGCAAGAGACCCAGTACTTC.

The chain joins TRBV2 to TRBJ2-1, with TRBD2 matching 12 bases. There are 14 residues in the CDR3. CDR1 and CDR2 from the germline V gene are SNHLY and FYNNEI. The V and J ends lost 7 bases and 5 bases, in that order; junction bases with no gene match: 3. CDR3 nucleotide sequence: TGTGCCAGCATTTGGACTAGCGGGAACAATGAGCAGTTCTTC. Protein sequence: CASIWTSGNNEQFF. The whole variable domain, filled in from reference TRBV2 and TRBJ2-1, reads EPEVTQTPSHQVTQMGQEVILRCVPISNHLYFYWYRQILGQKVEFLVSFYNNEISEKSEIFDDQFSVERPDGSNFTLKIRSTKLEDSAMYFCASIWTSGNNEQFFGPGTRLTVL.

V and J are TRBV18 and TRBJ1-2; tentatively, D is TRBD1 (5 bases). Trimming left V 6 bases short and J 7 bases short, with 21 bases between. The CDR3 totals 15 residues. Germline CDR1 and CDR2: KGHSH and LQKENI. Here the CDR3 reads CASSPLARGVSGYTF. The DNA for the CDR3 is TGTGCCAGCTCTCCCTTGGCAAGGGGCGTCTCTGGCTACACCTTC.

The sample holds one count of this clone. The chain joins TRBV4-3 to TRBJ2-6; 7 nucleotides line up with TRBD1. V was clipped by 0 bases and J by 3 bases; unmatched bases: 11. Germline CDR1 reads LGHNA; CDR2 reads YSLEER. The CDR3 is 19 residues long. The DNA for the CDR3 is TGCGCCAGCAGCCAAGAATGGGTGAAGGGGGCAGGTGGGGCCAACGTCCTGACTTTC. Its translation: CASSQEWVKGAGGANVLTF.

The gene calls are TRBV5-1 and TRBJ2-1; 10 nucleotides align to TRBD2. The V segment lost 9 bases and the J segment 5 bases; nucleotides outside the gene matches: 8. CDR1 is SGHRS, CDR2 YFSETQ, per germline. This CDR3 has 14 residues. The CDR3 region is CANPSGSADNEQFF. The DNA of the CDR3 is TGCGCCAATCCTAGCGGGAGTGCAGACAATGAGCAGTTCTTC.

This clone was counted a few times. The chain is built from TRBV7-8 and TRBJ2-2; no reliable D call. V was cut by 3 bases and J by 4 bases, with 15 bases left in between. The germline V gene has CDR1 SGHVS and CDR2 FQNEAQ. The CDR3 length is 16 residues. For the CDR3, the DNA is TGTGCCAGCAGCTTTGTGCCGATACTCCTCACCGGGGAGCTGTTTTTT. Translated, it gives CASSFVPILLTGELFF.

The rearrangement links TRBV21-1 to TRBJ2-3; TRBD2, the table's D call, was not compared with the DNA. TRBV21-1 is shown as a pseudogene. The CDR3 contains 16 residues. This CDR3 is CASSPKLAGETDTQYF. The CDR3 DNA reads as TGTGCCAGCAGCCCGAAACTAGCGGGAGAGACAGATACGCAGTATTTT.

The chain carries TRBV11-1 and TRBJ2-1; the D gene is possibly TRBD2 (6 bases). This CDR3 is built from 14 residues. Trimming took off 5 bases at V and 2 bases at J, with 10 bases between the two ends. Germline CDR1 SGHAT, CDR2 FQDESV (reference sequence). CDR3 nucleotides: TGTGCCAGCAGCCGGGACTTTACCTACAATGAGCAGTTCTTC. Amino acid sequence: CASSRDFTYNEQFF.

This sequence joins TRBV6-2 or TRBV6-3 and TRBJ2-1; no firm D call. This CDR3 region has 12 residues. Trimming pared 4 bases from V and 4 bases from J, leaving 5 bases between. From germline, CDR1 is MNHEY and CDR2 SVGEGT. The CDR3 spells CASSSTYNEQFF. As DNA, the CDR3 is TGTGCCAGCAGTTCCACTTACAATGAGCAGTTCTTC.

This clone appeared once. This rearrangement joins TRBV19 to TRBJ2-2; 10 positions match TRBD2. Germline V gene lookup returns CDR1 LNHDA and CDR2 SQIVND (reference sequence). The CDR3 contains 16 residues. J was trimmed by 3 bases and V by 1 base; bases with no gene match: 2. As DNA, the CDR3 is TGTGCCAGTAGTATAGTCAGCGGGAGGGACACCGGGGAGCTGTTTTTT. Residues: CASSIVSGRDTGELFF.

This chain uses TRBV28 with TRBJ1-4; 9 bases fit TRBD1. CDR1 MDHEN and CDR2 SYDVKM come from the germline V gene. CDR3 length equals 15 residues. Germline trimming cut 7 bases from V and 5 bases from J; bases unmatched to any gene: 8. CDR3 DNA: TGTGCCAGCATACCCCAAGACAGGGGGAATGAAAAACTGTTTTTT. Translation gives CASIPQDRGNEKLFF.

The chain carries TRBV19 and TRBJ1-1, with D uncertain. The germline CDR1 and CDR2 sequences are LNHDA and SQIVND (reference sequence). The CDR3 consists of 14 residues. V lost 7 bases, J lost 0 bases, and 12 bases lay in between. The CDR3, as DNA: TGTGCCAGTATTTCCCAGGCGCTGAACACTGAAGCTTTCTTT. It yields the protein CASISQALNTEAFF.

This clone was picked up one time. The V gene is TRBV12-3 or TRBV12-4, the J gene TRBJ2-5; D gene uncertain. Trimming took 2 bases from V and 1 from J, leaving 5 bases between them. This CDR3 contains 13 residues. CDR3 in amino acids: CASSLNSQETQYF. The CDR3 DNA is TGTGCCAGCAGTTTAAACAGCCAAGAGACCCAGTACTTC.

V usage is TRBV29-1 and J usage is TRBJ2-2; the match to TRBD2 covers 7 bases. Unmatched junction bases numbered 5, after V lost 6 bases and J lost 1 base. The CDR3 loop spans 14 amino acids. Germline CDR1 and CDR2: SQVTM and ANQGSEA. In nucleotides, the CDR3 is TGCAGCGTGACTAGCAGCTTGAACACCGGGGAGCTGTTTTTT. This gives the protein CSVTSSLNTGELFF.

This clone has only one observation. The V gene is TRBV30, the J gene TRBJ2-1; D might be TRBD2 (5 bases). CDR1 and CDR2 (germline): GTSNPN, SVGIG (reference sequence). V was clipped by 3 bases and J by 6 bases, with 9 bases between them. The length of the CDR3 is 12 residues. CDR3 coding DNA: TGTGCCTGGAGCTATAGCGCCAATGAGCAGTTCTTC. It yields the protein CAWSYSANEQFF.

The chain is built from TRBV11-2 and TRBJ2-3; D perhaps matches TRBD1 (6 bases). CDR1 is SGHAT, CDR2 FQNNGV, per germline. The germline V and J ends were trimmed by 3 bases and 1 base, with 11 bases remaining between them. The CDR3 length is 15 residues. The CDR3 loop is CASSFGGFGTDTQYF. CDR3 nucleotide sequence: TGTGCCAGCAGCTTTGGGGGCTTTGGCACAGATACGCAGTATTTT.

Only a few counts were recorded for this clone. The chain combines TRBV4-3 with TRBJ2-6, with TRBD1 matching 7 bases. CDR1 and CDR2 (germline): LGHNA, YSLEER. V was clipped by 0 bases and J by 0 bases; unmatched bases: 8. CDR3 length equals 19 residues. The CDR3 here is CASSQDRTGQYSGANVLTF. Written as DNA, the CDR3 is TGCGCCAGCAGCCAAGACCGGACAGGTCAATACTCTGGGGCCAACGTCCTGACTTTC.

This clone turned up a few times. J is TRBJ1-2 and V is TRBV4-2; D uncertain. V gave up 0 bases and J gave up 8 bases, with 13 bases separating them. The germline gives CDR1 LGHNA, CDR2 YNFKEQ. There are 14 residues in the CDR3. The CDR3 reads CASSQDEGTLGYTF. CDR3 coding DNA: TGTGCCAGCAGCCAAGATGAGGGAACTTTGGGCTACACCTTC.

The chain combines TRBV19 with TRBJ2-7; D remains unclear. The V and J ends lost 8 bases and 2 bases respectively, with 10 bases between them. The CDR3 is made up of 12 amino acids. Germline loops: CDR1 LNHDA, CDR2 SQIVND (reference sequence). CDR3 protein: CASGYRPYEQYF. DNA of the CDR3: TGTGCCAGTGGCTACAGACCCTACGAGCAGTACTTC.

The chain has TRBV6-1 and TRBJ2-2; no firm D call. CDR1 is MNHNS and CDR2 is SASEGT in the germline V gene. This CDR3 spans 14 amino acids. Deletions cut 1 base from V and 6 bases from J, with 9 bases between. The CDR3 loop reads CASSEGGSPGELFF. As DNA, the CDR3 is TGTGCCAGCAGTGAAGGTGGTAGCCCCGGGGAGCTGTTTTTT.

The CDR3 region has the DNA TGTGCCAGCAGTCAGGAGGTATCGAATGGCTACACCTTC. This translates into CASSQEVSNGYTF. The rearrangement joins TRBV28 to TRBJ1-2; no clear D gene. This CDR3 spans 13 amino acids. Trimming took off 5 bases at V and 6 bases at J, with 13 bases between the two ends. Germline V gene data show CDR1 as MDHEN and CDR2 as SYDVKM.

CDR3 sequence (DNA): TGTGCCGCCCGGGTTACGAACACCGGGGAGCTGTTTTTT. Translating it yields CAARVTNTGELFF. V gene TRBV6-5 combines with J gene TRBJ2-2, with D hard to call. CDR1 is MNHEY and CDR2 is SVGAGI in the germline V gene. CDR3 length: 13 residues. With 11 bases removed from V and 0 bases from J, the gap between germline ends came to 10 bases.